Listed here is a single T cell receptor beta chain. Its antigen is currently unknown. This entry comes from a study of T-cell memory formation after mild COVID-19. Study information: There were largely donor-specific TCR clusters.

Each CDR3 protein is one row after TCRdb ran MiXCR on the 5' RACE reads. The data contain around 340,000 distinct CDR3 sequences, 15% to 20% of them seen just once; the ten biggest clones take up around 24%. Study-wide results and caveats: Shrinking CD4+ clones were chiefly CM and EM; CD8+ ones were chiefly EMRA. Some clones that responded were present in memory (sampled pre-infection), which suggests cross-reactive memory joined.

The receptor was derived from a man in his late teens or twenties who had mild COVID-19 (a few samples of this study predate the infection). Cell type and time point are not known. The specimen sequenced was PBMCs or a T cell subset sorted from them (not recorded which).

The CDR3 loop is CAWSGLDGVTEAFF. As DNA, the CDR3 is TGTGCCTGGAGTGGATTAGATGGAGTAACTGAAGCTTTCTTT. The chain joins TRBV30 to TRBJ1-1; D gene uncertain. The CDR3 runs to 14 residues. Trimming removed 1 base from V and 5 bases from J, with 14 bases in between. The germline V gene has CDR1 GTSNPN and CDR2 SVGIG (reference sequence).